This passage covers 25 T cell receptor beta chains from one sample sequenced in a study of cytomegalovirus exposure and HLA in healthy donors. Measured with immunoSEQ multiplex PCR; TCRdb has only the in-frame clones, and not every one. The profile shows some 150,000 clones, approximately 86% of them singletons. The sample was PBMCs. The source of these receptors is a man between 18 and 29 years old in good health and CMV-seropositive.

CDR3 nucleotides: TGTGCCAGCAGCCAACCCGACAGGGGGAACACTGAAGCTTTCTTT. Translating it yields CASSQPDRGNTEAFF. V usage is TRBV11-2 and J usage is TRBJ1-1; 8 bases line up with TRBD1. The length of the CDR3 is 15 residues. Germline V gene sequence: CDR1 SGHAT, CDR2 FQNNGV. V was clipped by 5 bases and J by 1 base; unmatched bases: 6.

V and J are TRBV18 and TRBJ2-7; D gene uncertain. This CDR3 comprises 13 residues. Germline lookup yields CDR1 KGHSH and CDR2 LQKENI. V gave up 5 bases and J gave up 5 bases, with 13 bases separating them. The CDR3 DNA is TGTGCCAGCTCAACGGGTCTCGTCGACGAGCAGTACTTC. This sequence encodes CASSTGLVDEQYF.

This rearrangement joins TRBV28 to TRBJ2-7, with a possible D match to TRBD2 (5 bases). The CDR3 sequence is 15 residues long. Deletions cut 6 bases from V and 3 bases from J, with 18 bases between. The V gene's germline CDR1 is MDHEN and CDR2 SYDVKM. The CDR3 coding sequence is TGTGCCAGCAGCATACCGGGGTCTAGAGTCTACGAGCAGTACTTC. This encodes CASSIPGSRVYEQYF.

V usage is TRBV27 and J usage is TRBJ2-7; TRBD1 aligns across 7 bases. There are 14 residues in the CDR3. V lost 3 bases and J lost 0; bases outside the gene matches: 2. Germline V gene sequence: CDR1 MNHEY, CDR2 SMNVEV (reference sequence). The CDR3: CASSLGQFSYEQYF. In DNA, the CDR3 is TGTGCCAGCAGTTTGGGACAGTTCTCCTACGAGCAGTACTTC.

The chain links TRBV10-3 to TRBJ1-1; D call uncertain. V lost 2 bases and J 6 bases, leaving 4 bases between the germline ends. In germline, CDR1 is ENHRY, CDR2 SYGVKD. There are 11 residues in the CDR3. CDR3 DNA: TGTGCCATCAGTGAGAGCTCTGAAGCTTTCTTT. Protein sequence: CAISESSEAFF.

The CDR3 nucleotides read TGTGCCAGCAGCCAACCCCTAGAGGGGACTAGCGGGGTCATGACCCAGTACTTC. Protein product: CASSQPLEGTSGVMTQYF. V usage is TRBV14 and J usage is TRBJ2-5, with TRBD2 identical over 13 bases. Unmatched junction bases numbered 13, after V lost 2 bases and J lost 7 bases. Germline CDR1 and CDR2: SGHDN and FVKESK. The CDR3 covers 18 residues. Variable domain in full (rest from reference TRBV14 and TRBJ2-5): EAGVTQFPSHSVIEKGQTVTLRCDPISGHDNLYWYRRVMGKEIKFLLHFVKESKQDESGMPNNRFLAERTGGTYSTLKVQPAELEDSGVYFCASSQPLEGTSGVMTQYFGPGTRLLVL.

The sample holds one count of this clone. The chain links TRBV6-6 to TRBJ1-2, with a tentative D call TRBD1 (6 bases). Germline assignment: CDR1 MNHNY and CDR2 SVGAGI (reference sequence). V lost 7 bases, J lost 2 bases, and 14 bases lay in between. The CDR3 is made up of 14 amino acids. CDR3 DNA: TGTGCCAGCATTCACCGACAGGCCAACTATGGCTACACCTTC. This codes for CASIHRQANYGYTF.

The CDR3 DNA reads TGTGCCAGCAGCTCTCGACAGGGGAGTCGGGAGACCCAGTACTTC. This gives the protein CASSSRQGSRETQYF. The J gene is TRBJ2-5, the V gene TRBV7-9; TRBD1 matches at 8 bases. This CDR3 has 15 amino acids. Germline-derived CDR1 and CDR2 are SEHNR and FQNEAQ (reference sequence). V gave up 4 bases and J gave up 5 bases; unmatched junction bases: 9.

J is TRBJ1-2 and V is TRBV6-1; D may be TRBD1 (6 bases). This CDR3 has 14 amino acids. Germline V lookup: CDR1 MNHNS, CDR2 SASEGT. Trimming cost V 8 bases and J 5 bases, with 18 bases left between them. The CDR3 loop reads CASARGGTDYGYTF. CDR3 bases: TGTGCCAGCGCCCGCGGGGGCACCGATTATGGCTACACCTTC.

This clone came up many times. This chain joins TRBV6-1 and TRBJ1-5; no definite D call. Germline V gene sequence: CDR1 MNHNS, CDR2 SASEGT. The CDR3 length is 15 residues. Trimming took off 3 bases at V and 5 bases at J, with 14 bases between the two ends. Written as DNA, the CDR3 is TGTGCCAGCAGTGATAAGGAGGCAGGATATCAGCCCCAGCATTTT. Translation gives CASSDKEAGYQPQHF.

The rearrangement joins TRBV6-1 to TRBJ1-2; the D gene is possibly TRBD1 (5 bases). Germline values: CDR1 MNHNS, CDR2 SASEGT. Trimming removed 3 bases from V and 8 bases from J, with 16 bases in between. The CDR3 contains 14 residues. CDR3 sequence reads: CASSEVRGVRGYTF. The CDR3 DNA is TGTGCCAGCAGTGAGGTCCGGGGGGTGAGGGGCTACACCTTC.

This clone was counted between two and nine times. The CDR3 DNA reads TGTGCCAGCAGCATTAGTTGGAGCAATCAGCCCCAGCATTTT. This codes for CASSISWSNQPQHF. The rearrangement joins TRBV5-6 to TRBJ1-5; D gene uncertain. V lost 4 bases, J lost 1 base, and 9 bases lay in between. The CDR3 contains 14 residues. Germline V gene lookup returns CDR1 SGHDT and CDR2 YYEEEE.

The chain links TRBV11-3 to TRBJ1-6; the D is unclear. The CDR3 is 13 residues long. With 2 bases removed from V and 5 bases from J, the gap between germline ends came to 4 bases. Germline V gene lookup returns CDR1 SGHNT and CDR2 YENEEA. The CDR3 here is CASSLTDNSPLHF. The DNA for the CDR3 is TGTGCCAGCAGCTTAACAGATAATTCACCCCTCCACTTT. The full variable domain, with the rest looked up from reference TRBV11-3 and TRBJ1-6, is EAGVVQSPRYKIIEKKQPVAFWCNPISGHNTLYWYLQNLGQGPELLIRYENEEAVDDSQLPKDRFSAERLKGVDSTLKIQPAELGDSAVYLCASSLTDNSPLHFGNGTRLTVT.

This chain links TRBV19 with TRBJ2-1; maybe TRBD2 (5 bases). Trimming removed 11 bases at V and 9 bases at J, with 17 bases between. This CDR3 contains 12 residues. CDR1 is LNHDA and CDR2 is SQIVND in the germline V gene (reference sequence). The CDR3 DNA follows: TGTGCCGTCGGGGTAACTGGTGTTGAGCAGTTCTTC. Protein: CAVGVTGVEQFF.

This clone was detected only once. The chain recombines TRBV18 with TRBJ2-1; TRBD1 matches at 7 bases. Germline V gene sequence: CDR1 KGHSH, CDR2 LQKENI. The CDR3 covers 15 residues. V shed 2 bases, J shed 6 bases, and the junction held 7 bases outside the gene matches. DNA of the CDR3: TGTGCCAGCTCACCATTGGGGACAGCCGCCAATGAGCAGTTCTTC. Encoded protein: CASSPLGTAANEQFF.

The rearrangement uses TRBV11-2 and TRBJ2-7; D gene ambiguous. Germline V gene lookup returns CDR1 SGHAT and CDR2 FQNNGV. The ends were cut back, 5 bases at V and 4 bases at J, with 6 bases in the middle. The CDR3 has 11 residues. This CDR3 is CASSPLYEQYF. CDR3 DNA sequence: TGTGCCAGCAGCCCGTTATACGAGCAGTACTTC.

The chain carries TRBV15 and TRBJ2-1, with D unresolved. CDR3 length: 16 amino acids. CDR1 is LNHNV and CDR2 is YYDKDF in the germline V gene (reference sequence). V lost 5 bases and J lost 4, with 18 bases in between. CDR3 sequence: CATSPVGERLYNEQFF. CDR3 nucleotides: TGTGCCACCAGCCCCGTCGGAGAGCGACTTTACAATGAGCAGTTCTTC.

The rearrangement uses TRBV21-1 and TRBJ2-1; TRBD2 was called by the table and not checked on the DNA. TRBV21-1 is marked as a pseudogene. The CDR3 loop spans 15 amino acids. The CDR3, as DNA: TGTGCCAGCATACAAGGCGGGAGGGGGAAAAATGAGCAGTTCTTC. Amino acid sequence: CASIQGGRGKNEQFF.

This clone was detected only once. The rearrangement links TRBV30 to TRBJ1-1, with 9 bases identical to TRBD1. With 7 bases clipped from V and 10 bases from J, the junction kept 10 bases outside the gene matches. CDR1 is GTSNPN and CDR2 is SVGIG in the germline V gene (reference sequence). CDR3 size: 12 residues. The chain's CDR3 is CASSGDRAPAFF. The CDR3, as DNA: TGTGCCTCCAGCGGGGACAGGGCTCCAGCTTTCTTT.

The chain joins TRBV19 to TRBJ2-1, with a tentative D call TRBD2 (5 bases). Germline lookup yields CDR1 LNHDA and CDR2 SQIVND (reference sequence). Trimming left V 2 bases short and J 8 bases short, with 13 bases between. This CDR3 has 14 amino acids. CDR3 bases: TGTGCCAGTAGTATAAGCTTAGCGTTAGATGAGCAGTTCTTC. This encodes CASSISLALDEQFF.

This chain joins TRBV30 and TRBJ1-3; TRBD1 matches at 9 bases. Germline CDR1 reads GTSNPN; CDR2 reads SVGIG (reference sequence). The CDR3 runs to 15 residues. J lost 0 bases, V lost 3 bases, and 3 bases had no gene match. CDR3 loop: CAWRATGGSGNTIYF. The CDR3 DNA is TGTGCCTGGAGAGCGACAGGGGGCTCTGGAAACACCATATATTTT. The full variable domain, rest sourced from reference TRBV30 and TRBJ1-3, is SQTIHQWPATLVQPVGSPLSLECTVEGTSNPNLYWYRQAAGRGLQLLFYSVGIGQISSEVPQNLSASRPQDRQFILSSKKLLLSDSGFYLCAWRATGGSGNTIYFGEGSWLTVV.

This chain connects TRBV11-2 to TRBJ1-5, with D possibly being TRBD1 (6 bases). The CDR3 consists of 13 residues. Trimming stripped 5 bases from V and 6 bases from J, with 11 bases between. Germline V lookup: CDR1 SGHAT, CDR2 FQNNGV. CDR3 DNA: TGTGCCAGCAGCCCAGGGGAAGGTCAGCCCCAGCATTTT. Encoded protein: CASSPGEGQPQHF.

This sequence joins TRBV27 and TRBJ1-4; no firm D call. Looked up from germline, CDR1 is MNHEY and CDR2 is SMNVEV (reference sequence). V gave up 7 bases and J gave up 2 bases, with 11 bases separating them. The CDR3 spans 14 residues. The CDR3 bases are TGTGCCAGCACTACTCGAGTGACTAATGAAAAACTGTTTTTT. Its translation: CASTTRVTNEKLFF.

The genes are TRBV5-6 and TRBJ2-1; D gene uncertain. Germline V gives CDR1 SGHDT, CDR2 YYEEEE. Between the trimmed V and J ends, which lost 7 bases and 7 bases, there was a span of 6 bases. This CDR3 comprises 10 residues. Here the CDR3 DNA reads TGTGCCAGCGGCAGGAATGAGCAGTTCTTC. Translated: CASGRNEQFF.

The gene calls are TRBV19 and TRBJ1-1; 9 bases match TRBD1. There are 15 residues in the CDR3. After removal of 4 bases from V and 4 bases from J, the junction contained 7 bases not matched to a gene. Germline CDR1 reads LNHDA; CDR2 reads SQIVND (reference sequence). The CDR3 sequence is CASSRGQGEITEAFF. For the CDR3, the DNA is TGTGCCAGTAGTAGGGGACAGGGTGAAATCACTGAAGCTTTCTTT.